This T cell receptor beta chain was recovered during a study of cytomegalovirus exposure and HLA in healthy donors. The V end was cut by 3 bases, the J end by 2 bases, with 6 bases between. The CDR3 runs to 13 residues. Germline V gives CDR1 SGDLS, CDR2 YYNGEE. Note on this clone: Antigen unknown.

PCR employed 60 Vbeta and 13 Jbeta primers. Sequencing was performed with immunoSEQ multiplex PCR; in TCRdb, only in-frame clones are kept and a portion is missing. Here the sample table reports roughly 77,000 clones. The study's findings and limits: Near-uniform donor sequencing depth was presumed by presence/absence analyses.

Input material: PBMCs. The chain combines TRBV9 with TRBJ1-3, with D perhaps TRBD1 (6 bases). This sequence originates from a man younger than 45 in good health and CMV-seronegative. The chain's CDR3 is CASSAGAGNTIYF. The CDR3 DNA sequence: TGTGCCAGCAGCGCAGGGGCTGGAAACACCATATATTTT.